One sample yielded the 11 T cell receptor beta chains listed below, sequenced in a study of blood T cell repertoires in COVID-19. Only in-frame clones appear in the TCRdb table, and some are missing; sequencing was by immunoSEQ multiplex PCR. Of some 120,000 clones listed, roughly 79% are singletons. Input material: peripheral blood. These receptors were taken from a human donor in a cohort sampled during active COVID-19.

This rearrangement joins TRBV21-1 to TRBJ2-1; the table's D call TRBD1 went unverified against the DNA. TRBV21-1 is flagged as a pseudogene. The CDR3 loop spans 15 amino acids. In nucleotides, the CDR3 is TGTGCCGGGCGGACAGAGAGGGGCCCCCCGGGGGAGCAGTTCTTC. It specifies CAGRTERGPPGEQFF.

CDR3 nucleotides: TGTGCCAGCAGCCAAGTGAGCGGGGTCCACGAGCAGTACTTC. This encodes CASSQVSGVHEQYF. The chain has TRBV3-1 (or the pseudogene TRBV3-2) and TRBJ2-7; 7 nucleotides align to TRBD2. The CDR3 covers 14 residues. After removal of 1 base from V and 5 bases from J, the junction contained 5 bases not matched to a gene. The germline V gene has CDR1 LGHDT and CDR2 YNNKEL (reference sequence).

The rearrangement joins TRBV29-1 to TRBJ1-4; 7 nucleotides match TRBD1. Germline loops: CDR1 SQVTM, CDR2 ANQGSEA. CDR3 length equals 13 residues. V shed 8 bases and J 7 bases; nucleotides not matched to a gene: 10. CDR3 sequence: CSFSGTEIEKLFF. DNA for the CDR3: TGCAGCTTTTCCGGGACAGAGATTGAAAAACTGTTTTTT. The whole variable domain, remainder taken from reference TRBV29-1 and TRBJ1-4, is SAVISQKPSRDICQRGTSLTIQCQVDSQVTMMFWYRQQPGQSLTLIATANQGSEATYESGFVIDKFPISRPNLTFSTLTVSNMSPEDSSIYLCSFSGTEIEKLFFGSGTQLSVL.

The CDR3 DNA reads as TGTGCCAGCACCACAGGGGGGACAGGGGCCGTAGCCCTCCACTTT. Residues: CASTTGGTGAVALHF. The chain has TRBV6-5 and TRBJ1-6; 10 positions agree with TRBD1. The germline CDR1 and CDR2 sequences are MNHEY and SVGAGI. V lost 7 bases to trimming and J lost 14 bases; unmatched junction nucleotides: 14. The CDR3 is made up of 15 amino acids.

The V call is TRBV6-5, the J call TRBJ2-7; 10 bases are shared with TRBD2. V was pared by 3 bases and J by 0 bases, with 2 bases of the junction left unmatched. The germline CDR1 and CDR2 sequences are MNHEY and SVGAGI. This CDR3 region has 15 residues. CDR3 sequence reads: CASSYIAGGSYEQYF. In DNA, the CDR3 is TGTGCCAGCAGTTATATAGCGGGGGGCTCCTACGAGCAGTACTTC.

The rearrangement joins TRBV14 to TRBJ2-7; the D is unclear. CDR3 length equals 12 residues. The V and J ends lost 1 base and 2 bases respectively, with 3 bases between them. Per germline, CDR1 SGHDN and CDR2 FVKESK. This CDR3 is CASSQVAYEQYF. In DNA, the CDR3 is TGTGCCAGCAGCCAAGTCGCCTACGAGCAGTACTTC. The full variable domain, rest sourced from reference TRBV14 and TRBJ2-7, is EAGVTQFPSHSVIEKGQTVTLRCDPISGHDNLYWYRRVMGKEIKFLLHFVKESKQDESGMPNNRFLAERTGGTYSTLKVQPAELEDSGVYFCASSQVAYEQYFGPGTRLTVT.

The V call is TRBV6-6, the J call TRBJ1-2; no firm D call. Germline CDR1 is MNHNY and CDR2 is SVGAGI (reference sequence). The CDR3 runs 12 residues. The V gene lost 3 bases and the J gene lost 3 bases, with 5 bases spanning the gap. Here the CDR3 reads CASSYSDYGYTF. CDR3 DNA: TGTGCCAGCAGTTATTCGGACTATGGCTACACCTTC.

The V and J genes are TRBV5-1 and TRBJ2-1, with TRBD1 matching 12 bases. The CDR3 has 16 residues. The V segment lost 3 bases and the J segment 2 bases; nucleotides outside the gene matches: 3. CDR1 SGHRS and CDR2 YFSETQ come from the germline V gene. The CDR3 sequence: CASSYGTGGTYNEQFF. In nucleotides, the CDR3 is TGCGCCAGCAGCTACGGGACAGGGGGCACCTACAATGAGCAGTTCTTC.

This clone was counted a single time. The rearrangement links TRBV3-1 (or the pseudogene TRBV3-2) to TRBJ1-2, with a weak D call TRBD1 (5 bases). V shed 6 bases and J shed 8 bases, with 16 bases lying between them. Germline V lookup: CDR1 LGHDT, CDR2 YNNKEL (reference sequence). This CDR3 is built from 13 residues. The CDR3 bases are TGTGCCAGCAGGACCAGCATGGGGCACGGCTACACCTTC. Translation: CASRTSMGHGYTF.

The CDR3, as DNA: TGTGCCAGCAGTGAAAACGGGGTCTCCTATAATTCACCCCTCCACTTT. This codes for CASSENGVSYNSPLHF. This chain links TRBV6-1 with TRBJ1-6; D ambiguous. Germline assignment: CDR1 MNHNS and CDR2 SASEGT. The CDR3 loop spans 16 amino acids. The V end was cut by 2 bases, the J end by 0 bases, with 8 bases between.

The chain links TRBV19 to TRBJ1-2; perhaps TRBD1 as D (5 bases). The CDR3 loop spans 12 amino acids. With 3 bases removed from V and 14 bases from J, the gap between germline ends came to 16 bases. CDR1 and CDR2 (germline): LNHDA, SQIVND (reference sequence). Here the CDR3 reads CASSISGQSVTF. The CDR3 bases are TGTGCCAGTAGTATTTCCGGACAAAGCGTAACCTTC.